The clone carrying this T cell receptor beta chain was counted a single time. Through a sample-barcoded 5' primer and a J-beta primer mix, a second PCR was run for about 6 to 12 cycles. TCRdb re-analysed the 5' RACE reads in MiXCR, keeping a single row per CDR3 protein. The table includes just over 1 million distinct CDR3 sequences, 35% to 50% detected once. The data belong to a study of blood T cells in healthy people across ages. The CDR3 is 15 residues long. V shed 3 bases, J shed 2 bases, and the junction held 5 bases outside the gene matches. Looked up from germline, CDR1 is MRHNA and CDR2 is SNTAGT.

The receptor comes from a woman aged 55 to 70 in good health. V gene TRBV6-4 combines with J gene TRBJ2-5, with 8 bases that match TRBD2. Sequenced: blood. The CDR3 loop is CASSEGSGTQETQYF. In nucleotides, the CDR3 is TGTGCCAGCAGTGAAGGTAGCGGGACACAAGAGACCCAGTACTTC.